This entry lists 30 T cell receptor beta chains sequenced from one sample in a study of T cell changes during pregnancy in multiple sclerosis. Only in-frame clones appear in the TCRdb table, and some are missing; sequencing was by immunoSEQ multiplex PCR. The sample comprises approximately 21,000 clones, about 82% of which are singletons, and roughly 14% rests with the top ten. Sequencing was performed on CD8+ T cells from peripheral blood mononuclear cells, taken in the first trimester of pregnancy. These receptors were taken from a female donor in good health, enrolled as a control in a pregnancy study.

This rearrangement joins TRBV27 to TRBJ1-1, with D perhaps TRBD1 (5 bases). Germline CDR1 is MNHEY and CDR2 is SMNVEV (reference sequence). Trimming left V 11 bases short and J 6 bases short, with 22 bases between. The CDR3 extends over 14 amino acids. This CDR3 reads CAVSRGGRHAEAFF. CDR3 DNA: TGTGCCGTCTCTCGGGGGGGACGGCACGCTGAAGCTTTCTTT.

By share of the sample, this clone is medium-sized. The CDR3 is CASSLLLGAEEQYF. The DNA for the CDR3 is TGTGCCAGCAGCCTCCTCCTGGGGGCAGAAGAGCAGTACTTC. The chain carries TRBV27 and TRBJ2-7; a weak D match, TRBD1 (6 bases). Germline CDR1 reads MNHEY; CDR2 reads SMNVEV (reference sequence). The CDR3 is 14 residues long. With 6 bases removed from V and 7 bases from J, the gap between germline ends came to 19 bases.

The chain has TRBV10-3 and TRBJ1-2; TRBD1 matches 8 bases. V dropped 7 bases and J dropped 6; count of bases not matched to a gene: 10. The CDR3 length is 14 residues. Germline V lookup: CDR1 ENHRY, CDR2 SYGVKD. CDR3 in DNA: TGTGCCATCAATCTTCAGGGGGCGTCTGATGGCTACACCTTC. Translation gives CAINLQGASDGYTF.

The gene calls are TRBV5-8 and TRBJ2-1; D is undetermined. Trimming removed 1 base at V and 11 bases at J, with 19 bases between. The CDR3 is made up of 15 amino acids. From germline, CDR1 is SGHTS and CDR2 YDEGEE. Here the CDR3 DNA reads TGTGCCAGCAGCTTGACACCCCACAGCCCGAAGAAGCAGTTCTTC. It is translated as CASSLTPHSPKKQFF.

The rearrangement links TRBV5-1 to TRBJ1-1; TRBD1 aligns across 7 bases. The germline CDR1 and CDR2 sequences are SGHRS and YFSETQ. With 4 bases clipped from V and 4 bases from J, the junction kept 7 bases outside the gene matches. The CDR3 covers 14 residues. The CDR3 DNA follows: TGCGCCAGCAGCGGGGGCCAGGGGGGCACTGAAGCTTTCTTT. This sequence encodes CASSGGQGGTEAFF.

J is TRBJ2-1 and V is TRBV29-1; TRBD1 is a possible D gene (6 bases). Germline V gene data show CDR1 as SQVTM and CDR2 as ANQGSEA. The CDR3 loop spans 15 amino acids. The V gene lost 1 base and the J gene lost 6 bases, with 16 bases spanning the gap. CDR3 DNA: TGCAGCGTTGAAGGGGGGACAAAATCCGCCAATGAGCAGTTCTTC. Amino acid sequence: CSVEGGTKSANEQFF.

V gene TRBV11-2 combines with J gene TRBJ2-3; no reliable D call. Germline CDR1 reads SGHAT; CDR2 reads FQNNGV. The CDR3 runs 13 residues. Trimming stripped 0 bases from V and 7 bases from J, with 8 bases between. The CDR3 reads CASSLEAPYTQYF. The CDR3 DNA sequence: TGTGCCAGCAGCTTAGAGGCCCCCTATACGCAGTATTTT.

The count of this clone is one. This chain connects TRBV7-3 to TRBJ2-1; 11 nucleotides line up with TRBD2. Germline CDR1 reads SGHTA; CDR2 reads FQGTGA. The CDR3 runs to 14 residues. V gave up 5 bases and J gave up 8 bases; unmatched junction bases: 5. The CDR3 spells CASSLAGGGDEQFF. CDR3 sequence (DNA): TGTGCCAGCAGCCTAGCGGGGGGAGGCGATGAGCAGTTCTTC.

This rearrangement joins TRBV6-5 to TRBJ2-1; no definite D call. V lost 6 bases and J lost 7, with 13 bases in between. Germline V gene sequence: CDR1 MNHEY, CDR2 SVGAGI. CDR3 length: 13 amino acids. CDR3: CASRSSLWNEQFF. The CDR3 DNA reads as TGTGCCAGCAGATCGAGCCTTTGGAATGAGCAGTTCTTC.

This clone was counted a single time. The V call is TRBV2, the J call TRBJ2-3; 9 positions agree with TRBD1. The trim removed 4 bases at V and 4 bases at J, leaving 6 bases unmatched. Germline loops: CDR1 SNHLY, CDR2 FYNNEI. The CDR3 length is 15 residues. The CDR3 protein is CASSVDRGPSDTQYF. CDR3 nucleotide sequence: TGTGCCAGCAGTGTGGACAGGGGCCCCTCAGATACGCAGTATTTT.

The chain uses TRBV11-2 and TRBJ2-3; D ambiguous. CDR1 and CDR2 from the germline V gene are SGHAT and FQNNGV. The CDR3 runs 12 residues. Between the trimmed V and J ends, which lost 5 bases and 0 bases, there was a span of 3 bases. The CDR3 reads CASSRSTDTQYF. CDR3 in DNA: TGTGCCAGCAGCCGTAGCACAGATACGCAGTATTTT.

This sequence joins TRBV6-5 and TRBJ2-1; TRBD2 matches 8 bases. Germline V gives CDR1 MNHEY, CDR2 SVGAGI. The CDR3 is made up of 14 amino acids. Trimming at V came to 0 bases and at J to 6 bases, leaving 1 base not matched to a gene. The CDR3 DNA is TGTGCCAGCAGTTACTCAGGGACTAGCAATGAGCAGTTCTTC. It specifies CASSYSGTSNEQFF.

DNA of the CDR3: TGTGCCAGCAGCTCCATACGGACAGTTTCGTACGAGCAGTACTTC. This sequence encodes CASSSIRTVSYEQYF. The chain uses TRBV11-2 and TRBJ2-7, with D possibly being TRBD1 (6 bases). Looked up from germline, CDR1 is SGHAT and CDR2 is FQNNGV. This CDR3 is 15 amino acids long. The ends were cut back, 4 bases at V and 4 bases at J, with 17 bases in the middle.

The chain employs TRBV15 and TRBJ2-2, with 9 positions matching TRBD1. Germline assignment: CDR1 LNHNV and CDR2 YYDKDF (reference sequence). The CDR3 runs 16 residues. V gave up 4 bases and J gave up 4 bases; unmatched junction bases: 7. CDR3 DNA sequence: TGTGCCACCAGCACCCCCGGGACAGGGCGCACCGGGGAGCTGTTTTTT. Its protein product is CATSTPGTGRTGELFF.

The chain is built from TRBV5-1 and TRBJ2-3, with D possibly TRBD2 on 6 matching bases. V was trimmed by 0 bases and J by 0 bases, leaving 8 bases between them. The CDR3 runs 15 residues. Germline V CDR1 and CDR2: SGHRS, YFSETQ. Here the CDR3 reads CASSLDGRSTDTQYF. The CDR3 DNA follows: TGCGCCAGCAGCTTGGATGGGAGGAGCACAGATACGCAGTATTTT. Variable domain in full (rest from reference TRBV5-1 and TRBJ2-3): KAGVTQTPRYLIKTRGQQVTLSCSPISGHRSVSWYQQTPGQGLQFLFEYFSETQRNKGNFPGRFSGRQFSNSRSEMNVSTLELGDSALYLCASSLDGRSTDTQYFGPGTRLTVL.

The CDR3, as DNA: TGTGCCAGCAGTTTATCCTCTAGCAGGCGTGAGCAGTTCTTC. The encoded protein is CASSLSSSRREQFF. The chain has TRBV27 and TRBJ2-1; maybe TRBD2 (5 bases). CDR1 is MNHEY and CDR2 is SMNVEV in the germline V gene (reference sequence). Trimming took 0 bases from V and 9 from J, leaving 12 bases between them. The CDR3 is made up of 14 amino acids.

This chain uses TRBV18 with TRBJ2-7, with 7 bases aligning to TRBD1. Per germline, CDR1 KGHSH and CDR2 LQKENI. The length of the CDR3 is 15 residues. With V trimmed by 3 bases and J by 7 bases, 12 bases remained unmatched. The CDR3 region has the DNA TGTGCCAGCTCACCGCCGGTCCAGGGGGTGAGGGAGCAGTACTTC. This translates into CASSPPVQGVREQYF.

The chain recombines TRBV6-4 with TRBJ2-1, with a possible D match to TRBD2 (6 bases). The germline V and J ends were trimmed by 0 bases and 11 bases, with 14 bases remaining between them. This CDR3 contains 14 residues. The germline CDR1 and CDR2 sequences are MRHNA and SNTAGT. Here the CDR3 reads CASSDSGDSGQQFF. Written as DNA, the CDR3 is TGTGCCAGCAGTGACTCCGGAGATAGCGGCCAGCAGTTCTTC.

The chain has TRBV6-1 and TRBJ2-5, with 7 bases lining up with TRBD2. Germline CDR1 MNHNS, CDR2 SASEGT. Unmatched junction bases numbered 2, after V lost 2 bases and J lost 2 bases. The CDR3 has 14 residues. Written as DNA, the CDR3 is TGTGCCAGCAGTGAAAAGGGAGGGCAAGAGACCCAGTACTTC. Amino acid sequence: CASSEKGGQETQYF.

The chain combines TRBV7-9 with TRBJ2-7, with 9 bases fitting TRBD1. J was trimmed by 4 bases and V by 6 bases; bases with no gene match: 10. This CDR3 has 15 amino acids. From germline, CDR1 is SEHNR and CDR2 FQNEAQ (reference sequence). The CDR3 DNA is TGTGCCAGCAGACCTACCACAGGGGGCATGTACGAGCAGTACTTC. This sequence encodes CASRPTTGGMYEQYF.

The CDR3 DNA follows: TGTGCCAGCAGCCAGGGACTAGCGGGGGGGCCAGATACGCAGTATTTT. This sequence encodes CASSQGLAGGPDTQYF. The chain employs TRBV4-2 and TRBJ2-3; 16 bases are shared with TRBD2. V shed 3 bases and J 4 bases; nucleotides not matched to a gene: 1. The germline V gene has CDR1 LGHNA and CDR2 YNFKEQ. This CDR3 has 16 residues.

This sequence joins TRBV28 and TRBJ2-7, with 11 bases fitting TRBD1. The CDR3 spans 17 residues. CDR1 and CDR2 from the germline V gene are MDHEN and SYDVKM. V dropped 5 bases and J dropped 2; count of bases not matched to a gene: 11. CDR3 DNA sequence: TGTGCCAGCAGTGCTAACGCCGGGACAGGGGGTCCCTACGAGCAGTACTTC. As protein: CASSANAGTGGPYEQYF.

This rearrangement joins TRBV25-1 to TRBJ2-5; weak D call: TRBD2 (7 bases). The CDR3 is made up of 14 amino acids. Deletions cut 5 bases from V and 2 bases from J, with 12 bases between. Germline CDR1 is MGHDK and CDR2 is SYGVNS. In DNA form, the CDR3 reads TGTGCCAGCAGTCTGAGGGGGGGGCAAGAGACCCAGTACTTC. Amino acids: CASSLRGGQETQYF. Combining the CDR3 with reference TRBV25-1 and TRBJ2-5 gives the whole variable domain EADIYQTPRYLVIGTGKKITLECSQTMGHDKMYWYQQDPGMELHLIHYSYGVNSTEKGDLSSESTVSRIRTEHFPLTLESARPSHTSQYLCASSLRGGQETQYFGPGTRLLVL.

This clone appeared a single time. The genes are TRBV2 and TRBJ2-5; 9 bases are shared with TRBD2. The end of the DNA fits TRBJ2-7 better, so the J call may be wrong. The CDR3 runs 16 residues. CDR1 and CDR2 (germline): SNHLY, FYNNEI. The CDR3 loop reads CASRSPSGRTTYEQYF. The CDR3 bases are TGTGCCAGCAGGAGTCCCAGCGGGAGGACGACCTACGAGCAGTACTTC.

J is TRBJ1-5 and V is TRBV30; D possibly corresponds to TRBD1 (6 bases). The germline V and J ends were trimmed by 5 bases and 2 bases, with 13 bases remaining between them. The CDR3 has 14 amino acids. Per germline, CDR1 GTSNPN and CDR2 SVGIG (reference sequence). CDR3 sequence (DNA): TGTGCCTGGGAACAGGGTACTGGCAATCAGCCCCAGCATTTT. Translation gives CAWEQGTGNQPQHF.

This clone came up a few times. The rearrangement joins TRBV5-1 to TRBJ2-7; D not certain. The CDR3 consists of 12 residues. V lost 7 bases, J lost 4 bases, and 12 bases lay in between. Germline V lookup: CDR1 SGHRS, CDR2 YFSETQ. The CDR3 protein is CASPILAYEQYF. CDR3 nucleotides: TGCGCCAGCCCCATATTGGCATACGAGCAGTACTTC.

This sequence joins TRBV4-3 and TRBJ2-7, with D perhaps matching TRBD1 (5 bases). V lost 1 base to trimming and J lost 0 bases, with 10 bases between them. Per the germline V gene, CDR1 is LGHNA and CDR2 is YSLEER. CDR3 length: 15 residues. The CDR3 nucleotides read TGCGCCAGCAGCCAAGGGTCAGGGTACTCCTACGAGCAGTACTTC. It specifies CASSQGSGYSYEQYF.

The CDR3 nucleotides read TGTGCCAGCAGCCATCGGGACATTTCCTACGAGCAGTACTTC. This translates into CASSHRDISYEQYF. The rearrangement joins TRBV5-6 to TRBJ2-7; D may be TRBD1 (6 bases). The CDR3 runs 14 residues. The V gene lost 4 bases and the J gene lost 1 base, with 12 bases spanning the gap. Germline assignment: CDR1 SGHDT and CDR2 YYEEEE.

This sequence joins TRBV28 and TRBJ1-1, with D perhaps matching TRBD1 (5 bases). V gave up 6 bases and J gave up 5 bases, with 28 bases separating them. The CDR3 consists of 18 residues. Germline values: CDR1 MDHEN, CDR2 SYDVKM. CDR3 residues: CASSQLWGRQASSTEAFF. DNA of the CDR3: TGTGCCAGCAGCCAGTTATGGGGGAGGCAGGCTTCTAGTACTGAAGCTTTCTTT.

This chain connects TRBV2 to TRBJ2-3; tentative D call: TRBD2 (6 bases). CDR3 length: 16 residues. Germline CDR1 reads SNHLY; CDR2 reads FYNNEI. Trimming took off 4 bases at V and 4 bases at J, with 18 bases between the two ends. The CDR3 bases are TGTGCCAGCAGTGTCGCGGGGCCCTCGGTGGCAGATACGCAGTATTTT. It codes for CASSVAGPSVADTQYF. The variable domain in full, completed from reference TRBV2 and TRBJ2-3, reads EPEVTQTPSHQVTQMGQEVILRCVPISNHLYFYWYRQILGQKVEFLVSFYNNEISEKSEIFDDQFSVERPDGSNFTLKIRSTKLEDSAMYFCASSVAGPSVADTQYFGPGTRLTVL.